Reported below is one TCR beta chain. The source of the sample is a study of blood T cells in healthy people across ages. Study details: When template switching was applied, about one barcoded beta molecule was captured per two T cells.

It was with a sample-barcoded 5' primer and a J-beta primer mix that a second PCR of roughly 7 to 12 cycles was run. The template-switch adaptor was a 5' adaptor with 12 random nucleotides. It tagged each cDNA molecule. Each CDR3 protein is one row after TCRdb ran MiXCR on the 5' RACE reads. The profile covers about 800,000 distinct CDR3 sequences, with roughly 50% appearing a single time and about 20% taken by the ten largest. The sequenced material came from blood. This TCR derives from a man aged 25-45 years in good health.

This CDR3 is CAIREDRGGNEQYF. The CDR3 nucleotides are TGTGCCATCAGGGAAGACAGGGGTGGGAACGAGCAGTACTTC. V and J are TRBV10-3 and TRBJ2-7, with 8 bases identical to TRBD1. The CDR3 extends over 14 amino acids. V shed 6 bases, J shed 5 bases, and the junction held 9 bases outside the gene matches. The germline gives CDR1 ENHRY, CDR2 SYGVKD.